The sequence of this T cell receptor (beta chain) was determined in a study of radiotherapy plus CTLA-4 blockade in lung cancer. Study summary: Objective responses were recorded in about 18% of patients, with disease control recorded in 31%.

With regard to this clone: The antigen is not known.

V was trimmed by 1 base and J by 5 bases, leaving 8 bases between them. This CDR3 region has 13 residues. Germline CDR1 is SGHTA and CDR2 is FQGNSA. Libraries were prepared by immunoSEQ multiplex PCR; TCRdb keeps only in-frame clonotypes and omits some of them. The data show some 35,000 clones, approximately 85% seen once. Study conclusions and caveats: TCR clones of tumor origin grew in blood after radiotherapy plus ipilimumab. Interferon-beta and early blood T cell clone dynamics reportedly predicted response best.

Focal radiation plus CTLA-4 blockade with ipilimumab was given to patients with chemo-refractory metastatic non-small-cell lung cancer. Sample: peripheral blood, taken from a patient treated with radiotherapy plus ipilimumab. This clonotype was obtained from a human donor with non-small cell lung cancer who had stable disease on radiotherapy plus ipilimumab. The chain couples TRBV7-2 to TRBJ1-1, with TRBD1 as a possible D gene (5 bases). CDR3 nucleotide sequence: TGTGCCAGCAGCTTAGTACAGGTGACTGAAGCTTTCTTT. The encoded protein is CASSLVQVTEAFF.